Listed below are T cell receptor beta chains from one sample, sequenced in a study of blood T cell repertoires in COVID-19. The protocol was immunoSEQ multiplex PCR, while the TCRdb copy is restricted to in-frame clones and leaves out a portion. This sample has a few hundred thousand clones; 65% to 85% occur once, and the top ten carry roughly 1.1%. The sample taken for sequencing was peripheral blood. Source of these receptors: a woman between 50 and 59 years old with acute or convalescent COVID-19. The CDR3 runs from the conserved cysteine through the conserved F or W. The D gene is left open where the match is weak. For some rows the clone size is stated as once, few or many, or as a class when expanded; others skip it.

D	V	size	J	DNA	CDR3
TRBD1	TRBV25-1	NA	TRBJ2-5	TGTGCCAGCTCCCGGCGGGGACAGGGGGGAGAGACCCAGTACTTC	CASSRRGQGGETQYF
TRBD1	TRBV12-5	once	TRBJ2-2	TGTGCTAGTGGACAGGGGGCGGTCACCGGGGAGCTGTTTTTT	CASGQGAVTGELFF
TRBD1	TRBV6-6	NA	TRBJ2-5	TGTGCCAGCAGTCCGCGATCGCCGGGACAGGGAAACCAAGAGACCCAGTACTTC	CASSPRSPGQGNQETQYF
NA	TRBV21-1	NA	TRBJ1-5	TGTGCCAGCAGCAAAGCACTAAACCTCGACAGGGGCAATCAGCCCCAGCATTTT	CASSKALNLDRGNQPQHF
NA	TRBV19	NA	TRBJ1-4	TGTGCCAGTAGTACTAGCGGGTGGGCAACTAATGAAAAACTGTTTTTT	CASSTSGWATNEKLFF
TRBD1	TRBV24-1	NA	TRBJ2-3	TGTGCCACCAGTGATCCCCTACAGGGGGCTGGGGATACGCAGTATTTT	CATSDPLQGAGDTQYF
NA	TRBV10-3	NA	TRBJ1-2	TGTGCCATCAGTGAGTCCCCTTATGGCTACACCTTC	CAISESPYGYTF
NA	TRBV19	once	TRBJ1-1	TGTGCCAGTAGTATCCGGGAGTCCCCTGAAGCTTTCTTT	CASSIRESPEAFF
TRBD1	TRBV24-1	NA	TRBJ2-5	TGTGCCACCAGTGATGGGACAGCCCAAGAGACCCAGTACTTC	CATSDGTAQETQYF
TRBD2	TRBV3-1/TRBV3-2	NA	TRBJ2-3	TGTGCCAGCAGCCCCTTGAGTGGCGGGAGTTTCACAGATACGCAGTATTTT	CASSPLSGGSFTDTQYF
NA	TRBV7-9	NA	TRBJ2-1	TGTGCCAGCAGCGGCTCGCCCGGGACACCGTACAATGAGCAGTTCTTC	CASSGSPGTPYNEQFF
TRBD2	TRBV5-4	few	TRBJ2-5	TGTGCCAGCAGCACCGGACTAGCGGGGGGACAAGAGACCCAGTACTTC	CASSTGLAGGQETQYF
NA	TRBV29-1	NA	TRBJ2-7	TGCAGCGTTGGAGCGGACTACGAGCAGTACTTC	CSVGADYEQYF